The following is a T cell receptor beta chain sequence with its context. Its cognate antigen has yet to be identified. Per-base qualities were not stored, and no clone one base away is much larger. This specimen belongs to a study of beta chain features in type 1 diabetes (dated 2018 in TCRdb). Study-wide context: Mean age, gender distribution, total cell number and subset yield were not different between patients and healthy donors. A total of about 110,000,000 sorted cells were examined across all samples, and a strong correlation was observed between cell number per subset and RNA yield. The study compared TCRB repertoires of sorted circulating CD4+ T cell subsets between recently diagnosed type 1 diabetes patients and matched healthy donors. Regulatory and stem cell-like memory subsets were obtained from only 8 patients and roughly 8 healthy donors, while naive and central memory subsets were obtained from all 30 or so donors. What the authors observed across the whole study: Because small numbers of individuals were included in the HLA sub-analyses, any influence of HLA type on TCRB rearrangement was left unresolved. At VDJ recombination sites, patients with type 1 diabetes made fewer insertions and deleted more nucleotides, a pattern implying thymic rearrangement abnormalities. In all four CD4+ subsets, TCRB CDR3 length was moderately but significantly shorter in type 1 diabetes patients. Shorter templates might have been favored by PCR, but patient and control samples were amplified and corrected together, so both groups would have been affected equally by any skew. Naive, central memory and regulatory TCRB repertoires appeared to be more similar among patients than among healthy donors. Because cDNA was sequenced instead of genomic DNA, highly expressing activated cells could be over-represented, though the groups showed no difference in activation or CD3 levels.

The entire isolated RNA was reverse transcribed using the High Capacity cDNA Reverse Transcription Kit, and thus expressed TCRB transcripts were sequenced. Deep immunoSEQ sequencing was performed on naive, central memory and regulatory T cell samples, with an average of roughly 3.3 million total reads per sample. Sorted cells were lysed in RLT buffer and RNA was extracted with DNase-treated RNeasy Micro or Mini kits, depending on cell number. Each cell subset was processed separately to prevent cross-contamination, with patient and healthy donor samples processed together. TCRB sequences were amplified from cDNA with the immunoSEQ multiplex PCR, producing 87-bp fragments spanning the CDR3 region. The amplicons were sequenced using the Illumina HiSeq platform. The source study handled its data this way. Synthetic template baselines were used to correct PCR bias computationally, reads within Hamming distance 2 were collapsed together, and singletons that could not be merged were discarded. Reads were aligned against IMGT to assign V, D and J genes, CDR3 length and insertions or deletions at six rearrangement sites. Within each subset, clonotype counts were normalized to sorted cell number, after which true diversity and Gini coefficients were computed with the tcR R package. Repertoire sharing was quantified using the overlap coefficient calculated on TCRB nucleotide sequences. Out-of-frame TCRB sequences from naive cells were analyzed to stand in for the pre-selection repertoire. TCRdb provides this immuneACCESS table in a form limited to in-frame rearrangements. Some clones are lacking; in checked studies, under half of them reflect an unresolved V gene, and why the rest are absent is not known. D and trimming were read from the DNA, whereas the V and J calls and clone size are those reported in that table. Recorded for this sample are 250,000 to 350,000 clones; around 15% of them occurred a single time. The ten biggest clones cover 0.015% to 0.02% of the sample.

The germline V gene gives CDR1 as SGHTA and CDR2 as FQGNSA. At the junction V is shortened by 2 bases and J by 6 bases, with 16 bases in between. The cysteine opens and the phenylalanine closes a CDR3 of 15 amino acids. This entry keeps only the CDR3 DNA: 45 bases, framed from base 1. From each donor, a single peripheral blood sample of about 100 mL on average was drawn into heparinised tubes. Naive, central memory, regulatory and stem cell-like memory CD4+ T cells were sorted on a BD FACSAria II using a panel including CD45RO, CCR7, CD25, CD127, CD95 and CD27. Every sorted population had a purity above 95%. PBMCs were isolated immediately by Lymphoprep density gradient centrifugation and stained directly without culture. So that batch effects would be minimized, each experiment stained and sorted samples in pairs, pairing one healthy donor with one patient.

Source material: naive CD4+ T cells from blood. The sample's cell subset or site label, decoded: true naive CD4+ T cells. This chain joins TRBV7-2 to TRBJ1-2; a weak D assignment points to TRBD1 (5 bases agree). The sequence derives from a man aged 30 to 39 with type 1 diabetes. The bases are TGTGCCAGCAGCTTACGTCGGGGGGTAGGGGATGGCTACACCTTC. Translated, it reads CASSLRRGVGDGYTF.